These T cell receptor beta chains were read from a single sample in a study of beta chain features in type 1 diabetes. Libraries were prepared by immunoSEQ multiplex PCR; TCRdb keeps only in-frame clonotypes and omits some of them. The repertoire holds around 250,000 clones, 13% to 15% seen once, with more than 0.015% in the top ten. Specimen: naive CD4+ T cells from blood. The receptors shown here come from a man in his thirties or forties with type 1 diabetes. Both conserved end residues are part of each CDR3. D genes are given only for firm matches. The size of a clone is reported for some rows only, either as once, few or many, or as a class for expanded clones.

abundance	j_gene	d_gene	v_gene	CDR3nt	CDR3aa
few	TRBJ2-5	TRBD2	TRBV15	TGTGCCACCAGCAAAGGGACTAGCGGGGTACAAGAGACCCAGTACTTC	CATSKGTSGVQETQYF
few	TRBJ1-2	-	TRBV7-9	TGTGCCAGCAGCTTAGGAGTTTCCGACAGCTATGGCTACACCTTC	CASSLGVSDSYGYTF
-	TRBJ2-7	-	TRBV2	TGTGCCAGCAAATCGGGGGCCTACGAGCAGTACTTC	CASKSGAYEQYF
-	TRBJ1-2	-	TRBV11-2	TGTGCCACCCGCGCGATGAACCGAGCTAACTATGGCTACACCTTC	CATRAMNRANYGYTF
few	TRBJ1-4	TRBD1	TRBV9	TGTGCCAGCAGCGTAGGGACAGGGGGCTATGAAAAACTGTTTTTT	CASSVGTGGYEKLFF
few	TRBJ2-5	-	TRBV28	TGTGCCAGCAGTTTTGGGCAGTTAGAGACCCAGTACTTC	CASSFGQLETQYF
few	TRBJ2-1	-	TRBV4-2	TGTGCCAGCAGCCCCCGGGACTTAGGGGCCGATGAGCAGTTCTTC	CASSPRDLGADEQFF
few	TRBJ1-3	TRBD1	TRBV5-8	TGTGCCAGCAGCTTACAGGGGGTATTGAACACCATATATTTT	CASSLQGVLNTIYF
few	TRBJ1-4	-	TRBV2	TGTGCCAGCAGTGAAGTTACAACTAATGAAAAACTGTTTTTT	CASSEVTTNEKLFF
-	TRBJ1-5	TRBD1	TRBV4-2	TGTGCCAGCAGCCAAGAGGGGACAGGGATTCAGCCCCAGCATTTT	CASSQEGTGIQPQHF
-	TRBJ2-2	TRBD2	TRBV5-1	TGCGCCAGCAGCTTGACTAGCGGGTCCACCGGGGAGCTGTTTTTT	CASSLTSGSTGELFF
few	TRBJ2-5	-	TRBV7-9	TGTGCCAGCAGCCGAGGACAGCAAGAGACCCAGTACTTC	CASSRGQQETQYF
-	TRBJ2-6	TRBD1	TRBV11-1	TGTGCCAGCAGCTTAGCAGGGGGCCACTCTGGGGCCAACGTCCTGACTTTC	CASSLAGGHSGANVLTF
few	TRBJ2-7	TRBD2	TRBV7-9	TGTGCCAGCAGCCCACTAGCGGGAGCTACCTACGAGCAGTACTTC	CASSPLAGATYEQYF
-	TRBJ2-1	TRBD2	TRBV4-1	TGCGCCAGCAGCCTCCTTCCGGGACTAGCGGGACTTAGCTCCTACAATGAGCAGTTCTTC	CASSLLPGLAGLSSYNEQFF
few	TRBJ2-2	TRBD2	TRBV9	TGTGCCAGCAGCGTGAGTCTAGCGGGAGATTCCGGGGAGCTGTTTTTT	CASSVSLAGDSGELFF
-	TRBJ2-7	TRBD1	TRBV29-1	TGCAGCGTTGGGGGCCGGGACAGCTCCTACGAGCAGTACTTC	CSVGGRDSSYEQYF
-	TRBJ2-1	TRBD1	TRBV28	TGTGCCAGCAGTCGCTCGCAGGGGGCCTTTTACAATGAGCAGTTCTTC	CASSRSQGAFYNEQFF
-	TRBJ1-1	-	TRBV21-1	TGTGCCAGCAGCAAAGGTTTTCCCGGGTCTGAAGCTTTCTTT	CASSKGFPGSEAFF
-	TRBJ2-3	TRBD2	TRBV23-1	TGCGCCAGCAGTCAATCTCTCGATCTAGAGCGGGAGGGAAGCACAGATACGCAGTATTTT	CASSQSLDLEREGSTDTQYF
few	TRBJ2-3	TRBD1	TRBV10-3	TGTGCCATCAGTGTCGACAGGGGGCTGCCAGATACGCAGTATTTT	CAISVDRGLPDTQYF
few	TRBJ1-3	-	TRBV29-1	TGCAGCGTTGTTGTGGGAGTAAAATCCGGAAACACCATATATTTT	CSVVVGVKSGNTIYF
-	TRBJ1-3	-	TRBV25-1	TGTGCCAGCAGTGACGCCGGGGGAAGCAACACCATATATTTT	CASSDAGGSNTIYF
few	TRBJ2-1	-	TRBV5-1	TGCGCCAGCAGCTTGGGTAACCCTCGCGATGAGCAGTTCTTC	CASSLGNPRDEQFF
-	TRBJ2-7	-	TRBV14	TGTGCCAGCAGCCGACTAGACCCGAGTCGCGAGCAGTACTTC	CASSRLDPSREQYF
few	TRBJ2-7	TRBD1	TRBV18	TGTGCCAGCTCGCTAGGGACAGGGACGTACGAGCAGTACTTC	CASSLGTGTYEQYF
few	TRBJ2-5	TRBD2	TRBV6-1	TGTGCCAGCAGGGGAGAGGCGGGAGGGTGGGAGACCCAGTACTTC	CASRGEAGGWETQYF
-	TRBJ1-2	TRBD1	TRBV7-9	TGTGCCAGTTCCAGGGACAGGGATTATGGCTACACCTTC	CASSRDRDYGYTF
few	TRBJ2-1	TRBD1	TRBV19	TGTGCCAGTAGTGCTGGGACAGGGAACAATGAGCAGTTCTTC	CASSAGTGNNEQFF
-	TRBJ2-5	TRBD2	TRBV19	TGTGCCACCCAAAGTGCAGGACTAGCGGGACCGGGGCAGGAGACCCAGTACTTC	CATQSAGLAGPGQETQYF
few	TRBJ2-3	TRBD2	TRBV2	TGTGCCAGCAGTGAAACTAGCGGATACACAGATACGCAGTATTTT	CASSETSGYTDTQYF
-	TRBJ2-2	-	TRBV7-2	TGTGCCACCCAGAACACCGGGGAGCTGTTTTTT	CATQNTGELFF
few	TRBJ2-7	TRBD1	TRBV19	TGTGCCAGTAGACCTCGGACAGGGAAAGACGAGCAGTACTTC	CASRPRTGKDEQYF
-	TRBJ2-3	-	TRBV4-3	TGCGCCAGCAGCCAAGACTGGCTGACAGACACAGATACGCAGTATTTT	CASSQDWLTDTDTQYF
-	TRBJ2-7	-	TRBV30	TGTGCCTGGAGTGTACGAGCCTACGAGCAGTACTTC	CAWSVRAYEQYF
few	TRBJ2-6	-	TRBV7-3	TGTGCCAGCAGCTCTCTAAGCTCTGGGGCCAACGTCCTGACTTTC	CASSSLSSGANVLTF
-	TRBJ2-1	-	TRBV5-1	TGCGCCAGCAGGAACGGGAGCTCCTACAATGAGCAGTTCTTC	CASRNGSSYNEQFF
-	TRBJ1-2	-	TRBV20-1	TGCAGTGCTAGAGATCGTAGTGGCTACACCTTC	CSARDRSGYTF
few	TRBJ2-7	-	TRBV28	TGTGCCAGCAGGGCAGTTAAGGGAGGATCCTACGAGCAGTACTTC	CASRAVKGGSYEQYF
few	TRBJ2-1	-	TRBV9	TGTGCCAGCAGCGTAGAAATGAGCTCCTACAATGAGCAGTTCTTC	CASSVEMSSYNEQFF
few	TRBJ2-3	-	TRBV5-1	TGCGCCAGCTCTGCAGACACAGATACGCAGTATTTT	CASSADTDTQYF
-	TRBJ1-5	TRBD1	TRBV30	TGTGCCTGGAGTGTAATCGCAGGGGGGAATCAGCCCCAGCATTTT	CAWSVIAGGNQPQHF
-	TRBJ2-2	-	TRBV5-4	TGTGCCAGCAGCTTGGCCGGGTTGCGCACCGGGGAGCTGTTTTTT	CASSLAGLRTGELFF
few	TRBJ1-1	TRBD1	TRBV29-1	TGCAGCGTCAGGGGGCAGGGGAACGCGAACACTGAAGCTTTCTTT	CSVRGQGNANTEAFF
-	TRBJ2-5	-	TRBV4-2	TGTGCCAGCAGCTTGGCCATCGCGGGGTCGAGGGAGACCCAGTACTTC	CASSLAIAGSRETQYF
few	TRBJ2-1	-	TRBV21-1	TGTGCCAGCAGCAAATTGGAGGGACCCTACAATGAGCAGTTCTTC	CASSKLEGPYNEQFF
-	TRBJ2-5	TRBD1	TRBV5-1	TGCGCCAGCACCCAGGGACAGCTGAAAGAGACCCAGTACTTC	CASTQGQLKETQYF
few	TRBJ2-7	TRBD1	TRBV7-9	TGTGCCAGCACCATTGGACAGGTTATCTACGAGCAGTACTTC	CASTIGQVIYEQYF
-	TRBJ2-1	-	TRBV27	TGTGCCACCGGTCTTCCGAGCTCCTACAATGAGCAGTTCTTC	CATGLPSSYNEQFF
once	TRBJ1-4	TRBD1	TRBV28	TGTGCCAGCAGTCAAGGACAGGCTGTCAATGAAAAACTGTTTTTT	CASSQGQAVNEKLFF
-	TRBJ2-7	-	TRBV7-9	TGTGCCAGCAGCTTACTCTACGAGCAGTACTTC	CASSLLYEQYF
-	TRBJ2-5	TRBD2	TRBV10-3	TGTGCCATCAGTGCACTAGCGGGAGGGGACGAGACCCAGTACTTC	CAISALAGGDETQYF
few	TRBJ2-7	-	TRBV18	TGTGCCAGCTCACCGAAATATCCGGGACAAAGCGAGCAGTACTTC	CASSPKYPGQSEQYF
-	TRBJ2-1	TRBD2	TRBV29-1	TGCAGCGTCAATCGACTAGCGGGAGCGCACAATGAGCAGTTCTTC	CSVNRLAGAHNEQFF
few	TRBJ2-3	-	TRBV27	TGTGCCAGCAGTTGGGGCTCAAAGGGGGCAGATACGCAGTATTTT	CASSWGSKGADTQYF